Listed here is a single T cell receptor beta chain. Its target is unknown. The data belong to a study of T cells in Graves' hyperthyroidism and ophthalmopathy. Researchers took RNA transcripts and amplified the TCR beta CDR3 regions from them. With the HTBI primer set, the TCR CDR3 went through a first round of RT-PCR. In TCRdb, the multiplex PCR reads were re-called with MiXCR into one record per CDR3 protein. The sample holds about 570,000 distinct CDR3 sequences, around 42% seen once. Not enrolled were patients with uncontrolled infection, other autoimmune disease, pregnancy or lactation. Together with thyroid ultrasound, orbital computed tomography, serum thyroxine and TRAb, clinical symptoms were used for diagnoses. V gave up 6 bases and J gave up 1 base, with 12 bases separating them. The germline CDR1 and CDR2 sequences are WSHSY and SAAADI. The CDR3 spans 15 residues. Study findings and constraints: Blood shared most expanded thyroid clonotypes above 0.001. From stable hyperthyroidism, ophthalmopathy was set apart by a 13 V-J model.

This TCR was sampled from an adult woman with Graves' disease, either hyperthyroidism or ophthalmopathy (not recorded which). V and J are TRBV10-2 and TRBJ2-2; TRBD1 is a possible D gene (6 bases). Sequenced material: peripheral blood or thyroid tissue (not recorded which). The CDR3, as DNA: TGCGCCAGCAGATCCGGGACATTGAACACCGGGGAGCTGTTTTTT. This encodes CASRSGTLNTGELFF.